This is a list of T cell receptor beta chains from one sample in a study of shared clonotypes between healthy human individuals. TCRdb keeps only in-frame clones here, not all; method: immunoSEQ multiplex PCR. This table holds under 1 million clones, nearly 95% found once. The sequenced material came from naive CD8+ T cells sorted from blood. These receptors originate from a man aged 30 to 45 in good health. Both conserved end residues are part of each CDR3. D genes are given only for firm matches. Size is omitted from some rows. Given values are once, few, many or a class for expanded clones.

TRBV7-9,.,few,TRBJ2-7,TGTGCCAGCGGAGGGTTCACCTACGAGCAGTACTTC,CASGGFTYEQYF
TRBV5-6,.,.,TRBJ2-5,TGTGCCAGCAGCTTGGCGAACGGAGAGACCCAGTACTTC,CASSLANGETQYF
TRBV2,TRBD1,.,TRBJ2-7,TGTGCCAGCAGTGAACCCGACAGGGGGGGGTACGAGCAGTACTTC,CASSEPDRGGYEQYF
TRBV28,.,.,TRBJ1-1,TGTGCCAGCAGTTCGAGCAGGGGTTGGAACACTGAAGCTTTCTTT,CASSSSRGWNTEAFF
TRBV5-6,.,.,TRBJ2-7,TGTGCCAGCAGCTTGGCGCGTGGCCCCTACGAGCAGTACTTC,CASSLARGPYEQYF
TRBV7-9,.,.,TRBJ2-2,TGTGCCAGCACCTTCGGGGGTGGCACCGGGGAGCTGTTTTTT,CASTFGGGTGELFF
TRBV7-9,TRBD2,.,TRBJ2-1,TGTGCCAGCAGCTTAAAGTCTGTGACGGGAGGGCATGAGCAGTTCTTC,CASSLKSVTGGHEQFF
TRBV7-6,.,.,TRBJ2-2,TGTGCCAGCAGCTTAGCGGGGTTTGGCGGGGAGCTGTTTTTT,CASSLAGFGGELFF
TRBV7-9,.,few,TRBJ1-5,TGTGCCAGCAGCTTGGGACAAGGCTTCAATCAGCCCCAGCATTTT,CASSLGQGFNQPQHF
TRBV27,.,.,TRBJ2-1,TGTGCCAGCAGTTTTTCGCAGGGTGACAATGAGCAGTTCTTC,CASSFSQGDNEQFF
TRBV19,TRBD1,.,TRBJ2-7,TGTGCCACCTCGGACAGGGGGTTGTACGAGCAGTACTTC,CATSDRGLYEQYF
TRBV15,.,.,TRBJ2-3,TGTGCCACCAGCAGAGACAGAGATACGCAGTATTTT,CATSRDRDTQYF
TRBV29-1,.,.,TRBJ2-5,TGCAGCGTTGTGCCCAGGGAACTCCAAGAGACCCAGTACTTC,CSVVPRELQETQYF
TRBV5-4,TRBD2,.,TRBJ2-1,TGTGCCAGCAGCTTGGGTCTAGCGGGAGGGAACAATGAGCAGTTCTTC,CASSLGLAGGNNEQFF
TRBV7-2,TRBD1,once,TRBJ2-3,TGTGCCAGCAGCTTATGGGGACAGGGCACAGATACGCAGTATTTT,CASSLWGQGTDTQYF
TRBV27,.,.,TRBJ2-6,TGTGCCAGCAGTTTAGATGTTGTAGGGAGCTCTGGGGCCAACGTCCTGACTTTC,CASSLDVVGSSGANVLTF
TRBV7-9,.,once,TRBJ2-5,TGTGCCAGCAGCCCAAACCCCAAGACCCAGTACTTC,CASSPNPKTQYF
TRBV18,TRBD2,.,TRBJ2-2,TGTGCCAGCTCATTAGCGGGAGGGCCGGACGCCACCGGGGAGCTGTTTTTT,CASSLAGGPDATGELFF
TRBV9,.,.,TRBJ2-6,TGTGCCAGCAGCCCCCCCCCTGGGGCCAACGTCCTGACTTTC,CASSPPPGANVLTF
TRBV19,TRBD2,.,TRBJ2-1,TGTGCCAGTAGTATAGTTAGCGGGAGCAATGAGCAGTTCTTC,CASSIVSGSNEQFF
TRBV7-8,.,few,TRBJ1-5,TGTGCCAGCAGCTATCAGGAGGTCAGGGGTTACAATCAGCCCCAGCATTTT,CASSYQEVRGYNQPQHF
TRBV29-1,.,.,TRBJ2-7,TGCAGCGTTGACGGCGAGCAGTACTTC,CSVDGEQYF
TRBV28,TRBD2,.,TRBJ2-3,TGTGCCAGCAGTACCGCCAGGAGTCGGGAGGGAAAAGATACGCAGTATTTT,CASSTARSREGKDTQYF
TRBV30,.,.,TRBJ1-1,TGTGCCTGGAGTGAAGGGTGGACCAACACTGAAGCTTTCTTT,CAWSEGWTNTEAFF
TRBV7-9,.,.,TRBJ1-1,TGTGCCAGCAGCACAATCGGGGGGCTAGAAGCTTTCTTT,CASSTIGGLEAFF
TRBV28,.,.,TRBJ2-3,TGTGCCAGCAGCAGCCGACCCGGTCGTAGCACAGATACGCAGTATTTT,CASSSRPGRSTDTQYF
TRBV6-7,TRBD1,few,TRBJ1-2,TGTGCCAGCAGCCCCCCCGGACAGGGTGAGGGCTATGGCTACACCTTC,CASSPPGQGEGYGYTF
TRBV9,TRBD2,.,TRBJ2-1,TGTGCCAGCAGCCCTGGGACTAGCGGGAGGACCGATGAGCAGTTCTTC,CASSPGTSGRTDEQFF
TRBV29-1,TRBD2,.,TRBJ2-1,TGCAGCGTTGAAGTTGGAGGGAGGGGTTACAATGAGCAGTTCTTC,CSVEVGGRGYNEQFF
TRBV4-1,TRBD1,.,TRBJ2-2,TGCGCCAGCAGCCAAGAAGGGACAGGGGGGAGCGGGGAGCTGTTTTTT,CASSQEGTGGSGELFF
TRBV4-3,.,.,TRBJ2-7,TGCGCCAGCAGCCAAGTGCGGGGCTCCTATGAGCAGTACTTC,CASSQVRGSYEQYF
TRBV18,TRBD1,.,TRBJ1-1,TGTGCCAGCCCCCGGGACAGGACGGTCCGGGAAGCTTTCTTT,CASPRDRTVREAFF
TRBV28,.,.,TRBJ2-5,TGTGCCAGCAGTTCCTCCTCTAGGAGAGAGACCCAGTACTTC,CASSSSSRRETQYF
TRBV5-1,TRBD1,.,TRBJ2-1,TGCGCCAGCAGTCAAGACAGGGTAACAGACAATGAGCAGTTCTTC,CASSQDRVTDNEQFF
TRBV4-1,.,.,TRBJ2-7,TGCGCCAGCAGCCTATCTAGCAGCGGGTACGAGCAGTACTTC,CASSLSSSGYEQYF
TRBV7-9,.,.,TRBJ2-6,TGTGCCAGCAGCTCCTCCCCCGCCTATTCAGGCGGGGCCAACGTCCTGACTTTC,CASSSSPAYSGGANVLTF
TRBV7-9,TRBD1,.,TRBJ2-1,TGTGCCAGCAGGGGGGACAGTTACAATGAGCAGTTCTTC,CASRGDSYNEQFF
TRBV27,.,.,TRBJ2-1,TGTGCCAGCAGTATACAGGGCTACAATGAGCAGTTCTTC,CASSIQGYNEQFF
TRBV13,TRBD1,once,TRBJ2-7,TGTGCCAGCAGCCAAAAGGGGGCCCCCTACGAGCAGTACTTC,CASSQKGAPYEQYF
TRBV30,.,.,TRBJ2-7,TGTGCCTGGGCGGACATTTACGAGCAGTACTTC,CAWADIYEQYF
TRBV4-1,.,.,TRBJ2-7,TGCGCCAGCAGCCAAGTTGTTCCCTACGAGCAGTACTTC,CASSQVVPYEQYF
TRBV29-1,TRBD2,.,TRBJ2-7,TGCAGCGTCGGAAGGGGCGGGGGACCGGCCTACGAGCAGTACTTC,CSVGRGGGPAYEQYF
TRBV4-1,TRBD1,.,TRBJ1-1,TGCGCCAGCAGCCAACTACCGGGACAGGGGTTCGGCACTGAAGCTTTCTTT,CASSQLPGQGFGTEAFF
TRBV7-9,.,few,TRBJ2-7,TGTGCCAGCAGCTCCGGACCGGTCGAGCAGTACTTC,CASSSGPVEQYF
TRBV27,.,.,TRBJ2-7,TGTGCCAGCAGTTCTCACCACGAGCAGTACTTC,CASSSHHEQYF
TRBV6-5,.,once,TRBJ2-7,TGTGCCAGCAAGATCACAGGGCGAAGCTCCTACGAGCAGTACTTC,CASKITGRSSYEQYF
TRBV6-5,.,.,TRBJ1-5,TGTGCCAGCAGCCGACTCCCAGGTAGCAATCAGCCCCAGCATTTT,CASSRLPGSNQPQHF
TRBV5-1,.,.,TRBJ2-1,TGCGCCAGCAGCCCTTTGGGGTATGAGCAGTTCTTC,CASSPLGYEQFF
TRBV27,.,.,TRBJ1-1,TGTGCCAGCAGTTTTTCGGGGTCTGTGAACACTGAAGCTTTCTTT,CASSFSGSVNTEAFF
TRBV15,TRBD1,.,TRBJ2-7,TGTGCCACCAGCAGAGACAGGGGGCGCGAGCAGTACTTC,CATSRDRGREQYF
TRBV6-6,TRBD1,.,TRBJ1-1,TGTGCCAGCAGGTCAGGGGGGACTGAAGCTTTCTTT,CASRSGGTEAFF